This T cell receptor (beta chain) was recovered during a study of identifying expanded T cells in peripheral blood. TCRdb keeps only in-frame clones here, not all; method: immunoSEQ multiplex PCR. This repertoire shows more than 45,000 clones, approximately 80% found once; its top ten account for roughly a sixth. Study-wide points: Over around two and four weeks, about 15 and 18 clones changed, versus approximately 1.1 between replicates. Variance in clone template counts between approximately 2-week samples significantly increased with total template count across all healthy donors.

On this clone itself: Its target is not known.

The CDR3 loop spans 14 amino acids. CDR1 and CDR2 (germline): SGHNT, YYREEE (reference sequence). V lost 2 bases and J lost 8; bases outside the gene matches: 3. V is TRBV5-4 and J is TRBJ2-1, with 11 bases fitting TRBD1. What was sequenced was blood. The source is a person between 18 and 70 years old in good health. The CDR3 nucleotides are TGTGCCAGCAGCTTAGGGACAGGGGGGTATGAGCAGTTCTTC. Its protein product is CASSLGTGGYEQFF. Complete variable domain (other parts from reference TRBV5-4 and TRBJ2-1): ETGVTQSPTHLIKTRGQQVTLRCSSQSGHNTVSWYQQALGQGPQFIFQYYREEENGRGNFPPRFSGLQFPNYSSELNVNALELDDSALYLCASSLGTGGYEQFFGPGTRLTVL.